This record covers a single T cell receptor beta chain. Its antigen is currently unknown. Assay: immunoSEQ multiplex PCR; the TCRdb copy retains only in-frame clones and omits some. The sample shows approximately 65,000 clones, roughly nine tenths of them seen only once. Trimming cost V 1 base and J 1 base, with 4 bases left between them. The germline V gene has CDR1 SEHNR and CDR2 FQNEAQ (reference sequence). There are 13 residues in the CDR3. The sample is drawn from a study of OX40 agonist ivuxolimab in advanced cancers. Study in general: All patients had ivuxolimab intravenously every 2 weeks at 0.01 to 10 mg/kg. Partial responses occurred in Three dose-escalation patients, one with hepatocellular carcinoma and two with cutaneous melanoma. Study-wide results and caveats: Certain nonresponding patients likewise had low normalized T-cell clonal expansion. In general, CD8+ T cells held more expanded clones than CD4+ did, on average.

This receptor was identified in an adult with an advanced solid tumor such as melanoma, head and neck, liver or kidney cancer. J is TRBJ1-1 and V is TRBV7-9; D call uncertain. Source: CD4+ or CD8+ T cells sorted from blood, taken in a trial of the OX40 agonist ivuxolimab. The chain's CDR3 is CASSLVGNTEAFF. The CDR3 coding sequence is TGTGCCAGCAGCTTAGTAGGGAACACTGAAGCTTTCTTT.